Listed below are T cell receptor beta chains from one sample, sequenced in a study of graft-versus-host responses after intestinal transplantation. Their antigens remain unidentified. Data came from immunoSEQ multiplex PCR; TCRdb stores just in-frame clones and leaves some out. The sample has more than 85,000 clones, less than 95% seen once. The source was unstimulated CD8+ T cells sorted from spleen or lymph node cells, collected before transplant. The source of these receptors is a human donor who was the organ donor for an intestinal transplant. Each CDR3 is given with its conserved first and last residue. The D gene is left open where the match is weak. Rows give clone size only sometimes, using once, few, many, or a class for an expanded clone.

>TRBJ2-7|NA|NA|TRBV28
CASSPGRGSSYEQYF
TGTGCCAGCAGTCCCGGGCGGGGAAGCTCCTACGAGCAGTACTTC
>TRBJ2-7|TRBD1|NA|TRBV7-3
CASSVQGGEQYF
TGTGCCAGCAGCGTACAGGGGGGCGAGCAGTACTTC
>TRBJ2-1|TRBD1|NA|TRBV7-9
CASSLGNRGRFLFF
TGTGCCAGCAGCTTAGGGAACAGGGGACGTTTTCTGTTCTTC
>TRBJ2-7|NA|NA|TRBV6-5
CASSYSQIGEQYF
TGTGCCAGCAGTTACTCACAGATCGGCGAGCAGTACTTC
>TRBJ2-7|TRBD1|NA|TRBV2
CASTDRDSYEQYF
TGTGCCAGCACCGACAGGGACTCCTACGAGCAGTACTTC
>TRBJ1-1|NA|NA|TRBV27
CASSLFGNTEAFF
TGTGCCAGCAGTTTATTCGGGAACACTGAAGCTTTCTTT
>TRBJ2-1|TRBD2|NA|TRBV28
CASSLAGGPLKNEQFF
TGTGCCAGCAGTTTGGCGGGAGGGCCCCTAAAGAATGAGCAGTTCTTC
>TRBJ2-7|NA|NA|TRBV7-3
CASSLLGGNRDEQYF
TGTGCCAGCAGCTTATTGGGCGGGAATCGTGACGAGCAGTACTTC
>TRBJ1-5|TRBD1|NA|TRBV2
CASSASGTGASQPQHF
TGTGCCAGCAGTGCTTCCGGGACAGGGGCATCTCAGCCCCAGCATTTT
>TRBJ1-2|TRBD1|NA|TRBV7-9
CASSLADRTYGYTF
TGTGCCAGCAGCTTAGCGGACAGGACCTATGGCTACACCTTC
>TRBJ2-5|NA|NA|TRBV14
CASSQDYFETQYF
TGTGCCAGCAGCCAAGATTACTTCGAGACCCAGTACTTC
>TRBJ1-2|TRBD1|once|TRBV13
CASSDLGTAFNYGYTF
TGTGCCAGCAGCGACCTTGGGACAGCCTTTAACTATGGCTACACCTTC
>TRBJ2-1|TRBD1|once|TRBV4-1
CASSQEGDRTTNNEQFF
TGCGCCAGCAGCCAAGAAGGGGACAGAACTACTAACAATGAGCAGTTCTTC
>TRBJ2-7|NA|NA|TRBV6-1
CASRGPGEVYEQYF
TGTGCCAGCAGGGGGCCAGGGGAAGTCTACGAGCAGTACTTC
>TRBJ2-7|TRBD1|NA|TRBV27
CASSSHGYKTGTEINEQYF
TGTGCCAGCAGTTCGCACGGGTATAAAACCGGGACAGAAATAAACGAGCAGTACTTC
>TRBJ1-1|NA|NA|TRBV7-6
CASSLASGEAFF
TGTGCCAGCAGCTTAGCGTCGGGGGAGGCTTTCTTT
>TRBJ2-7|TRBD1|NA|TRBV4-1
CASSQDGGQETYEQYF
TGCGCCAGCAGCCAAGATGGGGGACAGGAAACCTACGAGCAGTACTTC
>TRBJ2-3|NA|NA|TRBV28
CASSSITDTQYF
TGTGCCAGCAGTTCTATAACAGATACGCAGTATTTT
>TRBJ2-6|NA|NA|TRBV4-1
CASSQVSSGANVLTF
TGCGCCAGCAGCCAAGTTTCATCTGGGGCCAACGTCCTGACTTTC
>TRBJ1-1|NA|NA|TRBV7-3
CASSTDGNTEAFF
TGTGCCAGCTCGACAGATGGGAACACTGAAGCTTTCTTT
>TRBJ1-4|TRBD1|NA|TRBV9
CASSVEDRAGEKLFF
TGTGCCAGCAGCGTAGAAGACAGGGCGGGGGAAAAACTGTTTTTT
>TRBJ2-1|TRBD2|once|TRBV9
CASSVGGLAGFYNEQFF
TGTGCCAGCAGCGTAGGGGGACTAGCGGGGTTCTACAATGAGCAGTTCTTC
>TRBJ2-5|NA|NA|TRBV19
CASSPSRYQETQYF
TGTGCCAGTAGTCCCTCGAGGTACCAAGAGACCCAGTACTTC
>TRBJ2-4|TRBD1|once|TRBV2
CASSEERGLDIQYF
TGTGCCAGCAGTGAAGAGAGGGGGCTAGACATTCAGTACTTC
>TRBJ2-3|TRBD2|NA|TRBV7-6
CASSRASGSGDTQYF
TGTGCCAGCTCCCGGGCTAGCGGGAGCGGGGATACGCAGTATTTT
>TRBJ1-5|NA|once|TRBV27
CASRSGGNQPQHF
TGTGCCAGCAGGTCGGGGGGCAATCAGCCCCAGCATTTT
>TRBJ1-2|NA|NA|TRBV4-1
CASSQVAGYGYTF
TGCGCCAGCAGCCAAGTGGCAGGCTATGGCTACACCTTC
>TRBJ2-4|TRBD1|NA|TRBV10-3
CATGTGLAKNIQYF
TGTGCCACCGGGACAGGGTTAGCCAAAAACATTCAGTACTTC
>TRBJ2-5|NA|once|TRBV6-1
CASSEPGEETQYF
TGTGCCAGCAGTGAACCAGGGGAAGAGACCCAGTACTTC
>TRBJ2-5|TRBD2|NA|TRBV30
CAWASGGASTQYF
TGTGCCTGGGCGAGCGGGGGGGCATCGACCCAGTACTTC
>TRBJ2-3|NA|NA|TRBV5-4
CASSPRERRDTQYF
TGTGCCAGCAGCCCCCGGGAACGACGGGATACGCAGTATTTT
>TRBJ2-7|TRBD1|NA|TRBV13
CASSFRDSSSGTYEQYF
TGTGCCAGCAGCTTCCGGGACAGCTCATCGGGGACCTACGAGCAGTACTTC
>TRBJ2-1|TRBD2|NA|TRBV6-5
CASSPSGSYNEQFF
TGTGCCAGCAGCCCTAGCGGATCCTACAATGAGCAGTTCTTC
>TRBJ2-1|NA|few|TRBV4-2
CASSLWTVYNEQFF
TGTGCCAGCAGCCTATGGACAGTTTACAATGAGCAGTTCTTC
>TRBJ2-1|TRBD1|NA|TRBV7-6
CASSLRRQGSYNEQFF
TGTGCCAGCAGCTTAAGAAGACAGGGCTCCTACAATGAGCAGTTCTTC
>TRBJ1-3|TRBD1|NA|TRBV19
CASSLQGPGNTIYF
TGTGCCAGTAGCCTACAGGGGCCTGGAAACACCATATATTTT
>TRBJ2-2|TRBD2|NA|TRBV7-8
CAGKRDYEAGELFF
TGTGCCGGAAAACGGGACTACGAGGCCGGGGAGCTGTTTTTT
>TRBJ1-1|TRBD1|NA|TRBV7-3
CASSFGTGDEAFF
TGTGCCAGCAGCTTCGGGACAGGGGATGAAGCTTTCTTT
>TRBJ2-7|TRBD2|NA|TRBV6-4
CASIFGGEGGEQYF
TGTGCCAGCATATTCGGGGGGGAGGGGGGGGAGCAGTACTTC
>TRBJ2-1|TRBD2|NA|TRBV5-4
CASRPGTSSYNEQFF
TGTGCCAGCAGACCCGGGACTAGCTCTTACAATGAGCAGTTCTTC
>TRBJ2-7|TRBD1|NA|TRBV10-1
CASSRTGISSEQYF
TGCGCCAGCAGCCGGACAGGGATCTCCTCCGAGCAGTACTTC
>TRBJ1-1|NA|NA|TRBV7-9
CASSSPASGAEAFF
TGTGCCAGCAGCTCTCCAGCCTCGGGGGCTGAAGCTTTCTTT
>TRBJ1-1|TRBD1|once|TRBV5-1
CASSLWDSRAEAFF
TGCGCCAGCAGCTTGTGGGACAGTCGAGCTGAAGCTTTCTTT
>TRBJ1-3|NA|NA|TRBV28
CASRVSSGNTIYF
TGTGCCAGCAGAGTGAGCTCTGGAAACACCATATATTTT
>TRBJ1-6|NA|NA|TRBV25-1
CASSAWVGTMNSPLHF
TGTGCCAGCAGTGCCTGGGTGGGGACAATGAATTCACCCCTCCACTTT